Listed below are T cell receptor beta chains from one sample, sequenced in a study of pediatric ulcerative colitis. TCRdb keeps only in-frame clones here, not all; method: immunoSEQ multiplex PCR. This sample has approximately 60,000 clones, with roughly nine tenths found just once. The sequencing input was blood. The receptors derive from a boy between 5 and 17 years old with severe ulcerative colitis. Both conserved end residues are part of each CDR3. D genes are given only for firm matches. Only part of the rows carry a size: once, few, many, or a class if the clone is expanded.

j_call v_call clone_size d_call cdr3_nt cdr3_aa
TRBJ2-1 TRBV4-3 NA TRBD2 TGCGCCAGCAGCCAAGATTACCCTAGCGGCAATGAGCAGTTCTTC CASSQDYPSGNEQFF
TRBJ2-7 TRBV10-1 few TRBD2 TGCGCCAGCAGTGCCTCGGGACTAGCGGGAGGGACGCAGTACTTC CASSASGLAGGTQYF
TRBJ1-5 TRBV6-1 NA NA TGTGCCAGCCAACGGGCGAGCAATCAGCCCCAGCATTTT CASQRASNQPQHF
TRBJ1-1 TRBV29-1 few TRBD1 TGCAGCGTTGACCGGGACAGGGAAGAAGCTTTCTTT CSVDRDREEAFF
TRBJ2-1 TRBV27 NA TRBD2 TGTGCCAGCAGTGGCCTAAGGAGTGGGCGGGAGGGAAATGAGCAGTTCTTC CASSGLRSGREGNEQFF
TRBJ2-3 TRBV5-8 NA TRBD1 TGTGCCAGCTCCCCGGGACAGGACACAGATACGCAGTATTTT CASSPGQDTDTQYF
TRBJ2-7 TRBV14 NA TRBD1 TGTGCCAGCAGCCAAGCCGGGACAGGGCGTGAGCAGTACTTC CASSQAGTGREQYF
TRBJ1-1 TRBV30 NA TRBD1 TGTGCCTGGAGTGTAAACAGGGGCGCTGAAGCTTTCTTT CAWSVNRGAEAFF
TRBJ2-1 TRBV7-2 NA TRBD1 TGTGCCAGCAGCTTAGGACAGGGCTCCTACAATGAGCAGTTCTTC CASSLGQGSYNEQFF
TRBJ1-2 TRBV5-1 NA NA TGCGCCAGCAGCTTGGAAGGGTCCCAGCAGGGCTACACCTTC CASSLEGSQQGYTF
TRBJ2-1 TRBV2 NA TRBD1 TGTGCCAGCACCTTTCGGACAGGGGGTGGTGAGCAGTTCTTC CASTFRTGGGEQFF
TRBJ2-7 TRBV10-3 once NA TGTGCCATCTTGACCGGGACACCATTTTCCTACGAGCAGTACTTC CAILTGTPFSYEQYF
TRBJ2-3 TRBV19 NA NA TGTGCCAGTAGTACCCAAGTGACAGGAGGGACGCAGTATTTT CASSTQVTGGTQYF
TRBJ1-1 TRBV27 once TRBD1 TGTGCCAGCAGTCCCGGGGACAGGGGAATCGCTGAAGCTTTCTTT CASSPGDRGIAEAFF
TRBJ2-1 TRBV19 NA TRBD2 TGTGCCAGTAACTATAGGGCGGGAGGTGGGTACAATGAGCAGTTCTTC CASNYRAGGGYNEQFF
TRBJ2-1 TRBV29-1 NA NA TGCAGCGTAGTAACCGCGAACAATGAGCAGTTCTTC CSVVTANNEQFF
TRBJ1-5 TRBV5-4 few TRBD1 TGTGCCAGCAGCACAGGGGGCGCGGGTCAGCCCCAGCATTTT CASSTGGAGQPQHF
TRBJ2-3 TRBV7-9 NA NA TGTGCCAGCAGCTTAGTGTCCTCTAGCCTCAGCACAGATACGCAGTATTTT CASSLVSSSLSTDTQYF
TRBJ2-3 TRBV11-3 NA TRBD1 TGTGCCAGCAGCAACCGGACAGGGTCGGATACGCAGTATTTT CASSNRTGSDTQYF
TRBJ1-5 TRBV6-1 NA NA TGTGCCAGCAGTGCGCCAGGGGAAAGCAATCAGCCCCAGCATTTT CASSAPGESNQPQHF
TRBJ1-4 TRBV19 NA NA TGTGCCAGTAGTCCCCGCGGGGTTGCAACTAATGAAAAACTGTTTTTT CASSPRGVATNEKLFF
TRBJ1-1 TRBV29-1 NA TRBD1 TGCAGCACGCCGGGACAGGGGCCTCTCGGGGCTTTCTTT CSTPGQGPLGAFF
TRBJ2-1 TRBV4-1 NA NA TGCGCCAGCAGCCAAGGGTCAGGCGGCTCCTACAATGAGCAGTTCTTC CASSQGSGGSYNEQFF
TRBJ2-1 TRBV9 NA NA TGTGCCAGCAGCGTAGGACTGAACAATGAGCAGTTCTTC CASSVGLNNEQFF
TRBJ2-1 TRBV7-8 NA TRBD2 TGTGCCAGCAGCTTTGCGGGAGAGGGGCCCGGGGCCTCCTACAATGAGCAGTTCTTC CASSFAGEGPGASYNEQFF
TRBJ2-7 TRBV11-1 NA TRBD2 TGTGCCAGCAGCTCCCTCGGACTAGCGGGAGCCCACGAGCAGTACTTC CASSSLGLAGAHEQYF
TRBJ1-5 TRBV10-3 NA NA TGTGCCATCAGTCGCCCGGGGACGGATCAGCCCCAGCATTTT CAISRPGTDQPQHF
TRBJ2-6 TRBV9 NA NA TGTGCCAGCAGCGTAGTTGGGATCACTAGGTCTGGGGCCAACGTCCTGACTTTC CASSVVGITRSGANVLTF
TRBJ1-5 TRBV6-1 NA NA TGTGCCAGCAGTGGCAATCAGCCCCAGCATTTT CASSGNQPQHF
TRBJ2-5 TRBV18 NA NA TGTGCCAGCTCACCTGACCTACAAGAGACCCAGTACTTC CASSPDLQETQYF
TRBJ1-2 TRBV25-1 NA NA TGTGCCAGCAGCAAGGACAGTTATGGCTACACCTTC CASSKDSYGYTF
TRBJ2-5 TRBV5-6 NA NA TGTGCCAGCAGCTTGGATGTAGGTTACCAAGAGACCCAGTACTTC CASSLDVGYQETQYF
TRBJ2-1 TRBV10-3 NA NA TGTGCCATCAGTGTAGGAGGAGCGGATTCTACCAATGAGCAGTTCTTC CAISVGGADSTNEQFF
TRBJ1-4 TRBV27 NA NA TGTGCCAGCAGTTTTGGGCAGATTAATGAAAAACTGTTTTTT CASSFGQINEKLFF
TRBJ2-7 TRBV13 NA NA TGTGCCAGCAGAATAAGGGGTGTTTACGAGCAGTACTTC CASRIRGVYEQYF
TRBJ2-5 TRBV30 NA NA TGTGCCTGGCGACTAGAAGAGACCCAGTACTTC CAWRLEETQYF
TRBJ1-2 TRBV4-3 NA TRBD1 TGCGCCAGCAGCCCAGGTCGGACAGGCGGCTATGGCTACACCTTC CASSPGRTGGYGYTF
TRBJ2-7 TRBV28 NA TRBD1 TGTGCCAGCACCGATTGGGACAGCAACTACGAGCAGTACTTC CASTDWDSNYEQYF
TRBJ2-7 TRBV7-9 once TRBD1 TGTGCCAGCAGCTTAGGGGGACAGGGCTACGAGCAGTACTTC CASSLGGQGYEQYF
TRBJ2-1 TRBV10-2 NA NA TGCGCCAGCAGTGAGCTGACAGGTTTCTCCTACAATGAGCAGTTCTTC CASSELTGFSYNEQFF
TRBJ2-2 TRBV13 NA NA TGTGCCAGCAGCTCCCGTGGAGCGTCCGGGGAGCTGTTTTTT CASSSRGASGELFF
TRBJ2-1 TRBV11-2 NA NA TGTGCCAGCAGCTTAGTGCGCAGTATCTACAATGAGCAGTTCTTC CASSLVRSIYNEQFF
TRBJ2-1 TRBV28 NA TRBD2 TGTGCCAGCAGCCCGGAGGGACTAGCCCTCGATGAGCAGTTCTTC CASSPEGLALDEQFF
TRBJ1-2 TRBV7-8 NA NA TGTGCCAGCAGCTTAAATGATAGGGTTGGGGGCTACACCTTC CASSLNDRVGGYTF
TRBJ1-2 TRBV27 NA NA TGTGCCAGCAGCCTTAGGTGGGGGTCTCCCTATTTTAACTATGGCTACACCTTC CASSLRWGSPYFNYGYTF
TRBJ2-1 TRBV10-3 NA TRBD2 TGTGCCATCAGTGAGGCAACAGGACTAGCGGGAGGGTTCTCCTACAATGAGCAGTTCTTC CAISEATGLAGGFSYNEQFF
TRBJ2-7 TRBV18 NA NA TGTGCCAGCTCACCACAAGGGGGTAGCTCCTACGAGCAGTACTTC CASSPQGGSSYEQYF
TRBJ2-1 TRBV20-1 NA NA TGCAGTGCTAGCGACAATGAGCAGTTCTTC CSASDNEQFF
TRBJ1-2 TRBV7-2 few TRBD1 TGTGCCAGCAGCTTGACAGGGCTTATCTATGGCTACACCTTC CASSLTGLIYGYTF
TRBJ2-7 TRBV29-1 NA NA TGCAGCGTCGACGCGTCCCCTTACGAGCAGTACTTC CSVDASPYEQYF
TRBJ2-5 TRBV5-4 NA NA TGTGCCAGCAGCTTGGAGCTCCAGCAAGAGACCCAGTACTTC CASSLELQQETQYF
TRBJ2-7 TRBV15 NA TRBD1 TGTGCCACCAGCAGAGATCCAGGGGGCTACGAGCAGTACTTC CATSRDPGGYEQYF
TRBJ2-1 TRBV7-9 once NA TGTGCCAGCAGCTCATTGTCCCGGGACAATGACCATGAGCAGTTCTTC CASSSLSRDNDHEQFF
TRBJ1-1 TRBV2 NA NA TGTGCCAGCAGTGAACGGGCAGGGCCTGAAGCTTTCTTT CASSERAGPEAFF
TRBJ2-7 TRBV9 NA NA TGTGCCAGCAGCGTAGAGAGCGGGTCTATTCCCTACGAGCAGTACTTC CASSVESGSIPYEQYF
TRBJ1-1 TRBV29-1 NA TRBD1 TGCAGCGCCCCCAAGCCGGGACAGGATAACACTGAAGCTTTCTTT CSAPKPGQDNTEAFF
TRBJ2-6 TRBV27 NA TRBD1 TGTGCCAGCACCACAGGGGAGATCTCTGGGGCCAACGTCCTGACTTTC CASTTGEISGANVLTF
TRBJ2-3 TRBV7-2 NA NA TGTGCCAGCAGACGACCGGACCCAGATACGCAGTATTTT CASRRPDPDTQYF
TRBJ2-5 TRBV5-4 NA TRBD1 TGTGCCAGCAGCTCCGAGACAGGGAGTATGGAGACCCAGTACTTC CASSSETGSMETQYF
TRBJ2-7 TRBV2 NA NA TGTGCCAGCAGTGTAGGAAAAGCCTACGAGCAGTACTTC CASSVGKAYEQYF